These 13 T cell receptor beta chains were sequenced from one sample in a study of T cells in Graves' hyperthyroidism and ophthalmopathy. RNA transcripts provided the source from which TCR beta CDR3 regions were amplified. The study used the HTBI primer set for a first-round RT-PCR of the TCR CDR3. TCRdb itself ran the multiplex PCR reads through MiXCR, one entry per CDR3 protein. The data contain about 360,000 distinct CDR3 sequences, about 13% of them singletons. The material sequenced was blood. The receptors come from a woman younger than 30 with Graves' hyperthyroidism.

A few counts support this clonotype. A clone one base away is much larger, so this may be a read error. This rearrangement joins TRBV5-6 to TRBJ2-7, with a tentative D call TRBD2 (6 bases). The last part of the DNA fits TRBJ2-1 better; the J call may be wrong. The V gene's germline CDR1 is SGHDT and CDR2 YYEEEE. This CDR3 region has 14 residues. CDR3 DNA sequence: TGTGCCAGCAGCTTGTGGGGGGTAGCCTACGAGCAGTTCTTC. Translating it yields CASSLWGVAYEQFF.

This clonotype turned up a few times. The V and J genes are TRBV2 and TRBJ1-2, with 7 nucleotides matching TRBD1. V gave up 11 bases and J gave up 8 bases; unmatched junction bases: 17. Germline loops: CDR1 SNHLY, CDR2 FYNNEI. The CDR3 is 14 residues long. CDR3 in DNA: TGTGCCGTAAACCGACAGGGAGAGGAGTCGGGCTACACCTTC. This sequence encodes CAVNRQGEESGYTF. The whole variable domain, filled in from reference TRBV2 and TRBJ1-2, reads EPEVTQTPSHQVTQMGQEVILRCVPISNHLYFYWYRQILGQKVEFLVSFYNNEISEKSEIFDDQFSVERPDGSNFTLKIRSTKLEDSAMYFCAVNRQGEESGYTFGSGTRLTVV.

There are many counts of this clonotype. This chain connects TRBV7-2 to TRBJ2-1; D ambiguous. The germline V and J ends were trimmed by 3 bases and 5 bases, with 8 bases remaining between them. The V gene's germline CDR1 is SGHTA and CDR2 FQGNSA. This CDR3 contains 13 residues. As DNA, the CDR3 is TGTGCCAGCAGCTTTTACTACGACAATGAGCAGTTCTTC. This codes for CASSFYYDNEQFF.

This clonotype was counted at least ten times. V usage is TRBV6-6 and J usage is TRBJ1-1, with D maybe TRBD1 (6 bases). The CDR3 has 13 residues. V was pared by 2 bases and J by 6 bases, with 10 bases between. CDR1 MNHNY and CDR2 SVGAGI come from the germline V gene (reference sequence). CDR3: CASSYIGGPEAFF. The CDR3 nucleotides read TGTGCCAGCAGTTACATCGGGGGCCCTGAAGCTTTCTTT.

This clonotype occurred many times. The chain is built from TRBV20-1 and TRBJ2-3, with 11 bases lining up with TRBD2. Germline loops: CDR1 DFQATT, CDR2 SNEGSKA (reference sequence). The junction had 3 bases not matched to a gene; V was cut back by 5 bases and J by 2 bases. The CDR3 is 14 residues long. CDR3 bases: TGCAGTGCTGCTAGCGGGGGGAACACAGATACGCAGTATTTT. Protein product: CSAASGGNTDTQYF.

This clonotype was observed a few times. With a much larger clone just one base away, this may be a read error. The chain couples TRBV20-1 to TRBJ2-7; D gene uncertain. CDR3 length: 11 amino acids. CDR1 DFQATT and CDR2 SNEGSKA come from the germline V gene (reference sequence). Trimming pared 8 bases from V and 2 bases from J, leaving 10 bases between. The CDR3 sequence is CSSTLPYEQYF. The CDR3 DNA follows: TGCAGTTCGACACTCCCCTACGAGCAGTACTTC.

In its sample, this clonotype was seen a few times. The J gene is TRBJ2-7, the V gene TRBV29-1, with 9 positions matching TRBD1. The V gene's germline CDR1 is SQVTM and CDR2 ANQGSEA. This CDR3 comprises 14 residues. V shed 7 bases, J shed 1 base, and the junction held 8 bases outside the gene matches. The CDR3 loop is CSARTGTGSYEQYF. The CDR3 DNA sequence: TGCAGCGCGAGGACCGGGACAGGGTCCTACGAGCAGTACTTC.

This clonotype appeared many times. The V and J genes are TRBV30 and TRBJ1-1; TRBD1 might be the D (5 bases). V was trimmed by 3 bases and J by 5 bases, leaving 10 bases between them. Per the germline V gene, CDR1 is GTSNPN and CDR2 is SVGIG (reference sequence). The CDR3 length is 12 residues. CDR3 loop: CAWSSGLTEAFF. The DNA for the CDR3 is TGTGCCTGGAGCTCAGGGTTAACTGAAGCTTTCTTT. The entire variable domain, with the rest obtained from reference TRBV30 and TRBJ1-1, is as follows: SQTIHQWPATLVQPVGSPLSLECTVEGTSNPNLYWYRQAAGRGLQLLFYSVGIGQISSEVPQNLSASRPQDRQFILSSKKLLLSDSGFYLCAWSSGLTEAFFGQGTRLTVV.

This clonotype was observed at least ten times. The chain combines TRBV20-1 with TRBJ2-7; D possibly corresponds to TRBD2 (6 bases). V was trimmed by 0 bases and J by 2 bases, leaving 11 bases between them. Germline loops: CDR1 DFQATT, CDR2 SNEGSKA (reference sequence). There are 14 residues in the CDR3. The CDR3 DNA is TGCAGTGCTAGAGAATGGGACTTGGCCTACGAGCAGTACTTC. This encodes CSAREWDLAYEQYF.

This clonotype has a handful of counts. The J gene is TRBJ2-3, the V gene TRBV6-1; D may be TRBD1 (5 bases). The V gene's germline CDR1 is MNHNS and CDR2 SASEGT. V was shortened by 2 bases and J by 2 bases, with 8 bases between the two germline ends. CDR3 size: 14 residues. The CDR3 nucleotides are TGTGCCAGCAGTGAACAGGGTCTCACAGATACGCAGTATTTT. The encoded protein is CASSEQGLTDTQYF.

The table lists this clonotype with many counts. This rearrangement joins TRBV24-1 to TRBJ1-2; D might be TRBD1 (6 bases). Between the trimmed V and J ends, which lost 4 bases and 2 bases, there was a span of 10 bases. CDR3 length equals 14 residues. From germline, CDR1 is KGHDR and CDR2 SFDVKD. Here the CDR3 reads CATSEDDRNYGYTF. The CDR3 DNA follows: TGTGCCACCAGTGAGGATGACAGGAACTATGGCTACACCTTC.

There are many counts of this clonotype. Compared with germline, one end of the junction differs, possibly owing to a read error. The CDR3 sequence is CASSVGLAGTDTQYF. As DNA, the CDR3 is TGTGCCAGCAGTGTAGGACTAGCGGGCACAGATACGCAGTATTTT. The rearrangement joins TRBV9 to TRBJ2-3; 10 bases fit TRBD2. Germline V gene sequence: CDR1 SGDLS, CDR2 YYNGEE. The CDR3 contains 15 residues. Drawing the rest from reference TRBV9 and TRBJ2-3, the complete variable domain is DSGVTQTPKHLITATGQRVTLRCSPRSGDLSVYWYQQSLDQGLQFLIQYYNGEERAKGNILERFSAQQFPDLHSELNLSSLELGDSALYFCASSVGLAGTDTQYFGPGTRLTVL.

This clonotype was counted at least ten times. The chain links TRBV20-1 to TRBJ2-7, with TRBD2 identical over 10 bases. V lost 6 bases, J lost 6 bases, and 8 bases stayed unmatched. The CDR3 extends over 13 amino acids. CDR1 is DFQATT and CDR2 is SNEGSKA in the germline V gene (reference sequence). The CDR3, as DNA: TGCAGTGCCCGTCTAGCGGGGGTGGGCGAGCAGTACTTC. This translates into CSARLAGVGEQYF.